These 22 T cell receptor beta chains were sequenced from one sample in a study of vaccination and CD4 T cells after COVID-19. These receptors' targets are unknown. Stated treatment: approximately nine-day PBMC culture with coronavirus spike peptide pools or control peptides (ViraFEST assay). Sequenced with the Oncomine TCR Beta short-read assay was DNA taken from cultured CD4+ T cells. Via MiXCR, TCRdb re-called the PCR reads, giving one row per CDR3 protein. The sample has about 12,000 distinct CDR3 sequences; about 19% are singletons. The sample consisted of CD4+ T cells from blood, cultured in vitro, taken before SARS-CoV-2 vaccination. Every receptor here comes from a human donor who received a COVID-19 vaccine.

This chain connects TRBV19 to TRBJ1-5; 7 bases are a match to TRBD1. Trimming cost V 6 bases and J 2 bases; bases outside gene matches: 1. CDR1 and CDR2 (germline): LNHDA, SQIVND (reference sequence). This CDR3 spans 13 amino acids. The CDR3 DNA reads TGTGCCAGTAGAGACAGGGGCAATCAGCCCCAGCATTTT. Translation: CASRDRGNQPQHF.

This chain joins TRBV6-1 and TRBJ1-2, with 9 bases matching TRBD1. Trimming removed 7 bases from V and 7 bases from J; junction bases left unmatched: 13. Germline V lookup: CDR1 MNHNS, CDR2 SASEGT. The CDR3 is 15 amino acids. Here the CDR3 reads CASNPPHRGRGGYTF. Here the CDR3 DNA reads TGTGCCAGCAACCCCCCACACAGGGGGCGCGGTGGCTACACCTTC.

DNA of the CDR3: TGCGCCAGCAGCTTACCAACAGGGGCCAAGAACACTGAAGCTTTCTTT. It yields the protein CASSLPTGAKNTEAFF. J is TRBJ1-1 and V is TRBV5-1, with 7 bases lining up with TRBD1. Germline V gene lookup returns CDR1 SGHRS and CDR2 YFSETQ. The junction had 8 bases not matched to a gene; V was cut back by 2 bases and J by 1 base. The CDR3 consists of 16 residues.

The chain couples TRBV27 to TRBJ1-2, with D possibly being TRBD1 (5 bases). With 6 bases removed from V and 8 bases from J, the gap between germline ends came to 22 bases. Looked up from germline, CDR1 is MNHEY and CDR2 is SMNVEV (reference sequence). The CDR3 has 15 residues. Here the CDR3 reads CASSLRGAGPAGYTF. The CDR3 nucleotides read TGTGCCAGCAGCTTAAGGGGAGCAGGGCCTGCCGGCTACACCTTC.

The chain links TRBV6-1 to TRBJ2-3; 12 nucleotides align to TRBD2. Germline CDR1 MNHNS, CDR2 SASEGT. Unmatched junction bases numbered 4, after V lost 7 bases and J lost 2 bases. CDR3 length: 15 residues. This CDR3 reads CASTGLAGYTDTQYF. In DNA form, the CDR3 reads TGTGCCAGCACCGGACTAGCGGGGTACACAGATACGCAGTATTTT.

This clonotype is medium-sized by share. The chain recombines TRBV2 with TRBJ1-1, with 8 bases fitting TRBD1. V dropped 6 bases and J dropped 3; count of bases not matched to a gene: 6. The CDR3 contains 14 residues. CDR1 and CDR2 from the germline V gene are SNHLY and FYNNEI. CDR3 amino acids: CASRYRGGDTEAFF. CDR3 coding DNA: TGTGCCAGCAGGTACAGGGGGGGAGACACTGAAGCTTTCTTT. Variable domain in full (rest from reference TRBV2 and TRBJ1-1): EPEVTQTPSHQVTQMGQEVILRCVPISNHLYFYWYRQILGQKVEFLVSFYNNEISEKSEIFDDQFSVERPDGSNFTLKIRSTKLEDSAMYFCASRYRGGDTEAFFGQGTRLTVV.

This clonotype appeared a single time. The chain joins TRBV6-2 or TRBV6-3 to TRBJ1-2; D is unresolved. V lost 5 bases to trimming and J lost 7 bases, with 20 bases between them. This CDR3 contains 15 residues. Germline-derived CDR1 and CDR2 are MNHEY and SVGEGT. The CDR3 region is CASSDYGWAGVGYTF. In nucleotides, the CDR3 is TGTGCCAGCAGTGACTACGGATGGGCCGGGGTTGGCTACACCTTC.

This clonotype appeared a few times. V usage is TRBV10-1 and J usage is TRBJ2-5; maybe TRBD2 (5 bases). Trimming removed 6 bases from V and 5 bases from J, with 13 bases in between. Germline V CDR1 and CDR2: WNHNN, SYGVQD (reference sequence). This CDR3 comprises 13 residues. This CDR3 is CASSPEGPETQYF. The CDR3 bases are TGCGCCAGCAGCCCCGAGGGCCCGGAGACCCAGTACTTC.

In its sample, this clonotype ranks as medium-sized. The chain recombines TRBV2 with TRBJ1-5, with TRBD1 as a possible D gene (6 bases). Looked up from germline, CDR1 is SNHLY and CDR2 is FYNNEI. The CDR3 has 16 residues. Trimming cost V 6 bases and J 0 bases, with 15 bases left between them. CDR3 loop: CASSLTGGHSNQPQHF. The CDR3 DNA sequence: TGTGCCAGCAGCCTCACTGGGGGGCATAGCAATCAGCCCCAGCATTTT.

A few counts support this clonotype. This chain links TRBV11-2 with TRBJ2-5, with 10 bases aligning to TRBD1. After removal of 1 base from V and 5 bases from J, the junction contained 4 bases not matched to a gene. This CDR3 region has 15 residues. Germline lookup yields CDR1 SGHAT and CDR2 FQNNGV. The chain's CDR3 is CASSLVDRGRETQYF. In nucleotides, the CDR3 is TGTGCCAGCAGCTTAGTCGACAGGGGGCGGGAGACCCAGTACTTC.

This clonotype was counted between two and nine times. The chain recombines TRBV15 with TRBJ1-4; 8 nucleotides match TRBD1. Germline CDR1 is LNHNV and CDR2 is YYDKDF (reference sequence). The CDR3 is made up of 13 amino acids. V shed 9 bases and J 10 bases; nucleotides not matched to a gene: 10. The CDR3 loop is CATTLDREGKLFF. DNA for the CDR3: TGTGCCACTACCTTGGACAGGGAGGGAAAACTGTTTTTT.

This clonotype was observed a few times. This chain uses TRBV19 with TRBJ1-6; tentative D call: TRBD1 (5 bases). Germline lookup yields CDR1 LNHDA and CDR2 SQIVND (reference sequence). V lost 3 bases to trimming and J lost 6 bases, with 9 bases between them. The CDR3 covers 14 residues. CDR3 sequence: CASSISRANSPLHF. Written as DNA, the CDR3 is TGTGCCAGTAGTATTTCCAGGGCTAATTCACCCCTCCACTTT.

There are a few counts of this clonotype. This chain uses TRBV5-1 with TRBJ1-1; TRBD1 matches at 7 bases. This CDR3 is 12 amino acids long. Germline CDR1 SGHRS, CDR2 YFSETQ. Unmatched junction bases numbered 4, after V lost 5 bases and J lost 6 bases. In DNA form, the CDR3 reads TGCGCCAGCAGTAAACAGGGGTCTGAAGCTTTCTTT. This gives the protein CASSKQGSEAFF.

DNA for the CDR3: TGTGCCATCAGTGGCGACAGGGGGAGTTCACCCCTCCACTTT. Amino acids: CAISGDRGSSPLHF. The chain links TRBV10-3 to TRBJ1-6; 9 bases fit TRBD1. Trimming removed 4 bases from V and 9 bases from J; junction bases left unmatched: 4. Germline V CDR1 and CDR2: ENHRY, SYGVKD. The CDR3 consists of 14 residues.

J is TRBJ1-5 and V is TRBV7-9, with D unresolved. V lost 2 bases to trimming and J lost 9 bases, with 5 bases between them. The germline gives CDR1 SEHNR, CDR2 FQNEAQ (reference sequence). The length of the CDR3 is 11 residues. The chain's CDR3 is CASSLTGPQHF. The CDR3, as DNA: TGTGCCAGCAGCTTAACGGGGCCCCAGCATTTT. Complete variable domain (other parts from reference TRBV7-9 and TRBJ1-5): DTGVSQNPRHKITKRGQNVTFRCDPISEHNRLYWYRQTLGQGPEFLTYFQNEAQLEKSRLLSDRFSAERPKGSFSTLEIQRTEQGDSAMYLCASSLTGPQHFGDGTRLSIL.

The chain employs TRBV6-1 and TRBJ1-2; tentative D call: TRBD1 (5 bases). Trimming took off 8 bases at V and 4 bases at J, with 14 bases between the two ends. The V gene's germline CDR1 is MNHNS and CDR2 SASEGT. The CDR3 contains 13 residues. The CDR3 DNA is TGTGCCAGCCGGGGCGGGGAGAGCTATGGCTACACCTTC. It is translated as CASRGGESYGYTF.

This clonotype appeared a few times. The CDR3 is CAWSYGQVMANEKLFF. The DNA for the CDR3 is TGTGCCTGGAGTTACGGACAGGTTATGGCTAATGAAAAACTGTTTTTT. The chain uses TRBV30 and TRBJ1-4; 7 bases align to TRBD1. CDR1 and CDR2 from the germline V gene are GTSNPN and SVGIG (reference sequence). J gave up 3 bases and V 2 bases, and 9 bases lay outside the gene matches. The CDR3 spans 16 residues. The entire variable domain, with the rest obtained from reference TRBV30 and TRBJ1-4, is as follows: SQTIHQWPATLVQPVGSPLSLECTVEGTSNPNLYWYRQAAGRGLQLLFYSVGIGQISSEVPQNLSASRPQDRQFILSSKKLLLSDSGFYLCAWSYGQVMANEKLFFGSGTQLSVL.

In its sample, this clonotype ranks as medium-sized (0.01 to 0.1%). This chain uses TRBV7-3 with TRBJ1-2, with D tentatively TRBD1 (5 bases). This CDR3 contains 13 residues. Trimming removed 5 bases at V and 9 bases at J, with 16 bases between. Germline values: CDR1 SGHTA, CDR2 FQGTGA. The DNA for the CDR3 is TGTGCCAGCAGCGAGAGGGAGGGGAGTCGCTACACCTTC. This codes for CASSEREGSRYTF.

This clonotype was found a few times. V and J are TRBV14 and TRBJ2-5; 11 nucleotides line up with TRBD2. Trimming took 6 bases from V and 12 from J; bases not matched to a gene: 9. This CDR3 region has 13 residues. Germline CDR1 SGHDN, CDR2 FVKESK. CDR3 sequence reads: CASSNLAGGTKYF. The CDR3 coding sequence is TGTGCCAGCAGTAATCTAGCGGGGGGCACGAAGTACTTC.

This clonotype showed up just a few times. The chain employs TRBV5-1 and TRBJ2-2; D is unclear. CDR1 and CDR2 from the germline V gene are SGHRS and YFSETQ. Trimming cost V 4 bases and J 1 base, with 8 bases left between them. CDR3 length: 14 amino acids. The CDR3 DNA follows: TGCGCCAGCAGCAGGACGGGGAACACCGGGGAGCTGTTTTTT. Protein product: CASSRTGNTGELFF.

The chain is built from TRBV12-3 or TRBV12-4 and TRBJ1-1; 8 bases match TRBD1. With 6 bases clipped from V and 4 bases from J, the junction kept 13 bases outside the gene matches. The length of the CDR3 is 16 residues. CDR3 sequence reads: CASSPDEGQGRTEAFF. The CDR3 DNA sequence: TGTGCCAGCAGCCCGGACGAAGGACAGGGACGCACTGAAGCTTTCTTT.

The chain joins TRBV19 to TRBJ1-5, with 9 bases matching TRBD1. The CDR3 spans 18 residues. The trim removed 9 bases at V and 3 bases at J, leaving 18 bases unmatched. From germline, CDR1 is LNHDA and CDR2 SQIVND (reference sequence). This CDR3 reads CASEPSSGQGYLNQPQHF. The CDR3 region has the DNA TGTGCCAGCGAACCCTCGTCGGGACAGGGATATCTCAATCAGCCCCAGCATTTT.